This TCR beta chain comes out of a study of blood T cell repertoires in COVID-19 (dated by TCRdb to the early 2020s). Describing the broader study: Collaborator samples came from the United States, Italy and Spain and covered acute and convalescent phases of COVID-19. The material from the prospective study consisted of cDNA or gDNA derived from T cells, B-cell-depleted T cells, or PBMCs. Subjects who had been exposed to COVID-19, were actively infected with it, or had recovered from it provided the deeply sampled blood TCRbeta repertoires that made up the dataset. The repertoires were made available in a free public database intended to serve as a resource for research on the immune response to SARS-CoV-2. Samples were obtained from the ongoing ImmuneRACE study (first 160 participants) and from about 1,300 subjects provided by 6 global collaborators. Sample metadata almost always included a de-identified subject ID, COVID-19 status, age in years and sex. Where available, HLA class I and class II types were obtained from metadata supplied by the sample provider rather than from assay-based typing. Results the study describes overall, beyond this receptor: How much clinical and demographic metadata was included differed by source and by participant, and the metadata was provided uncurated.

TCRbeta CDR3 regions were amplified from genomic DNA by means of the immunoSEQ Assay, a bias-controlled multiplex PCR. In the authors' own workflow: Nucleated cell counts per sample were estimated from amplification of reference gene primers within the assay. To quantify the absolute abundance of each unique TCRbeta CDR3 rearrangement, sequence reads were collapsed and filtered. For each sample, productive Simpson clonality was calculated by taking the square root of Simpson's diversity index across productive rearrangements. TCRdb provides this immuneACCESS table in a form limited to in-frame rearrangements. Some clones are lacking; in checked studies, under half of them reflect an unresolved V gene, and why the rest are absent is not known. V and J calls and clone size are as listed in that table; D and trimming were resolved from the DNA. Across this sample there are fewer than 250,000 clones, with approximately 82% seen only once. In total, the top ten clones hold approximately 1.9% of the sample.

CDR1 SGHRS and CDR2 YFSETQ are derived from the germline V gene. From its cysteine to its phenylalanine, the CDR3 spans 16 amino acids. Of the read, only the CDR3 DNA is kept; its 48 bases are in frame from base 1. V gives up 1 base and J gives up 4 bases, and the segment between their germline ends measures 14 bases. As for this clone: Its antigen is currently not known. Base qualities are not provided; no much larger clone lies one nucleotide away.

Each collaborating institution followed its own protocols to collect whole blood in K2EDTA tubes. For TCRbeta analysis, collaborator samples were shipped as frozen whole blood, as isolated PBMCs, or as DNA extracted from either sample type. The sequence derives from a woman older than 75 with acute or convalescent COVID-19. The sample was peripheral blood. Recombination linked TRBV5-1 to TRBJ2-2; a tentative D call is TRBD1 (5 bases match). The CDR3 region: CASSLILGQFTGELFF. Here is the DNA: TGCGCCAGCAGCTTGATCCTGGGGCAGTTCACCGGGGAGCTGTTTTTT.